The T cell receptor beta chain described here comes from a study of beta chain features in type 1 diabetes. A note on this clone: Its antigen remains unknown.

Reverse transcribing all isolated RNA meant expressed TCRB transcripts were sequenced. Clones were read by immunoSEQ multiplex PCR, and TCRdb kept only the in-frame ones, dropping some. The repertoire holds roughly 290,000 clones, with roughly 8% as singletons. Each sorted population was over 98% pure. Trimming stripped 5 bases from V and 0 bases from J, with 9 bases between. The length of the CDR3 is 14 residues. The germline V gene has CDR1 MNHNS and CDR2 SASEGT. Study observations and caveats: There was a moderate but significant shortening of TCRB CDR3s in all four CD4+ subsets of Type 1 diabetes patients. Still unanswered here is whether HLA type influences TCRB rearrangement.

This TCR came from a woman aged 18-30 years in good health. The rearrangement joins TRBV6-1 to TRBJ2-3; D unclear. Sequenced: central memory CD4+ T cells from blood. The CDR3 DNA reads TGTGCCAGCAGTACCGACTCTAGCACAGATACGCAGTATTTT. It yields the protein CASSTDSSTDTQYF.